These T cell receptor beta chains were read from a single sample in a study of shared clonotypes between healthy human individuals. This table comes from immunoSEQ multiplex PCR, and its TCRdb copy is limited to in-frame clones, with some not included. The sample carries approximately 320,000 clones, around 90% recorded once. The sequenced material came from memory CD8+ T cells sorted from blood. These receptor sequences come from a man aged 18 to 30 in good health. The CDR3 runs from the conserved cysteine through the conserved F or W. Each record gives: D gene, V gene, clone size, J gene, CDR3 protein, CDR3 DNA. The D gene is left open where the match is weak. Some rows have no size entry. The others give once, few or many, or a class for an expanded clone.

>TRBD2|TRBV4-1|NA|TRBJ2-1
CASSQDYGGGGVFYNEQFF
TGCGCCAGCAGCCAAGATTATGGCGGCGGGGGGGTCTTCTACAATGAGCAGTTCTTC
>TRBD2|TRBV4-1|NA|TRBJ2-7
CASRQLAGGPYEQYF
TGCGCCAGCAGGCAACTAGCGGGAGGCCCCTACGAGCAGTACTTC
>NA|TRBV4-1|NA|TRBJ2-1
CASRSRDIPHPDNEQFF
TGCGCCAGCAGATCCCGGGACATTCCCCATCCAGACAATGAGCAGTTCTTC
>TRBD1|TRBV5-8|NA|TRBJ1-2
CASSLTGGNGYTF
TGTGCCAGCAGCTTGACAGGGGGCAACGGCTACACCTTC
>NA|TRBV6-1|NA|TRBJ2-7
CASSEVWGYEQYF
TGTGCCAGCAGTGAAGTTTGGGGCTACGAGCAGTACTTC
>TRBD1|TRBV6-5|NA|TRBJ2-2
CASSLEGQGSSGELFF
TGTGCCAGCAGTTTGGAAGGACAGGGCTCGTCCGGGGAGCTGTTTTTT
>TRBD1|TRBV7-9|NA|TRBJ2-7
CASSFTRQGMSYEQYF
TGTGCCAGCAGCTTCACTCGACAGGGAATGTCCTACGAGCAGTACTTC
>TRBD1|TRBV5-6|NA|TRBJ2-3
CASSLGTGTDTQYF
TGTGCCAGCAGCCTTGGGACAGGGACAGATACGCAGTATTTT
>NA|TRBV11-2|NA|TRBJ2-7
CASSERLAYEQYF
TGTGCCAGCAGCGAGAGACTAGCCTACGAGCAGTACTTC
>NA|TRBV11-2|once|TRBJ1-1
CASSLQGLWAFF
TGTGCCAGCAGTCTCCAGGGATTGTGGGCTTTCTTT
>NA|TRBV4-1|once|TRBJ2-4
CASVDYNKNIQYF
TGCGCCAGCGTCGACTATAACAAAAACATTCAGTACTTC
>TRBD1|TRBV4-1|NA|TRBJ2-5
CASSQTVFGQGQETQYF
TGCGCCAGCAGCCAGACAGTTTTCGGACAGGGGCAGGAGACCCAGTACTTC
>NA|TRBV5-1|NA|TRBJ2-1
CASSPWDVDEQFF
TGCGCCAGCAGCCCATGGGACGTTGATGAGCAGTTCTTC
>NA|TRBV5-6|many|TRBJ2-7
CASSLEVDEQYF
TGTGCCAGCAGCTTGGAGGTCGACGAGCAGTACTTC
>NA|TRBV18|NA|TRBJ2-5
CASSPWGLEETQYF
TGTGCCAGCTCACCTTGGGGACTCGAAGAGACCCAGTACTTC
>TRBD2|TRBV7-9|few|TRBJ2-3
CASSASGTSGYTQYF
TGTGCCAGCAGCGCCAGCGGGACCTCAGGATATACGCAGTATTTT
>TRBD2|TRBV5-6|once|TRBJ2-3
CASSLSGLAGRTDTQYF
TGTGCCAGCAGCTTGTCGGGCTTAGCGGGGCGTACAGATACGCAGTATTTT
>NA|TRBV9|NA|TRBJ2-2
CASSVEVNTGELFF
TGTGCCAGCAGCGTAGAAGTGAACACCGGGGAGCTGTTTTTT
>TRBD1|TRBV9|NA|TRBJ2-7
CASSSGTGVEQYF
TGTGCCAGCAGCTCCGGGACAGGGGTCGAGCAGTACTTC
>TRBD1|TRBV19|NA|TRBJ2-1
CASSLGTGGTGLYNEQFF
TGTGCCAGTAGTCTAGGGACAGGTGGTACGGGGTTGTACAATGAGCAGTTCTTC
>NA|TRBV7-3|NA|TRBJ2-5
CASSQDGRGETQYF
TGCGCCAGCAGCCAAGATGGACGGGGAGAGACCCAGTACTTC
>NA|TRBV4-1|NA|TRBJ1-4
CASSRQGSTNEKLFF
TGCGCCAGCAGCCGCCAGGGTTCAACTAATGAAAAACTGTTTTTT
>TRBD2|TRBV10-1|NA|TRBJ2-7
CASSDLAGGFYEQYF
TGCGCCAGCAGTGACCTAGCGGGAGGCTTCTACGAGCAGTACTTC
>NA|TRBV6-6|NA|TRBJ2-6
CASSYPYSGANVLTF
TGTGCCAGCAGTTACCCTTACTCTGGGGCCAACGTCCTGACTTTC
>TRBD1|TRBV4-1|NA|TRBJ1-1
CASSPLSSDRGTEAFF
TGCGCCAGCAGCCCACTCAGCTCGGACAGGGGGACTGAAGCTTTCTTT
>TRBD1|TRBV9|many|TRBJ2-3
CASSAEGTVDTQYF
TGTGCCAGCAGCGCCGAAGGGACAGTAGATACGCAGTATTTT
>NA|TRBV28|NA|TRBJ2-2
CASSSLTGPSFGGELFF
TGTGCCAGCAGTTCGTTGACAGGACCCTCGTTTGGCGGGGAGCTGTTTTTT
>NA|TRBV7-9|NA|TRBJ2-5
CASSLDRDRQETQYF
TGTGCCAGCAGCTTGGACCGGGACCGACAAGAGACCCAGTACTTC
>TRBD2|TRBV4-1|NA|TRBJ2-1
CASSQPELAGAGEQFF
TGCGCCAGCAGCCAACCAGAACTAGCGGGAGCGGGGGAGCAGTTCTTC
>TRBD2|TRBV4-1|NA|TRBJ2-1
CASSPRTSELTNEQFF
TGCGCCAGCAGCCCCCGGACTAGCGAGCTTACGAATGAGCAGTTCTTC
>NA|TRBV11-2|NA|TRBJ2-5
CASSFSGGEETQYF
TGTGCCAGCAGCTTTTCCGGGGGCGAGGAGACCCAGTACTTC
>NA|TRBV4-3|few|TRBJ2-7
CASSQAEGRYEQYF
TGCGCCAGCAGCCAAGCAGAGGGACGCTACGAGCAGTACTTC
>NA|TRBV7-3|once|TRBJ2-5
CASSSSLRGGSEETQYF
TGTGCCAGCAGCTCCTCTTTAAGGGGGGGAAGTGAAGAGACCCAGTACTTC
>NA|TRBV6-5|NA|TRBJ1-5
CATFGGSAQHF
TGTGCCACCTTCGGGGGGTCAGCCCAGCATTTT
>TRBD2|TRBV29-1|few|TRBJ2-7
CSVAQRLAPSGAYEQYF
TGCAGCGTTGCCCAAAGACTAGCGCCTTCTGGAGCCTACGAGCAGTACTTC